The 3 T cell receptor beta chains below were found in one sample sequenced in a study of cytomegalovirus exposure and HLA in healthy donors. This PCR relied on a set of 60 Vbeta primers and 13 Jbeta primers. The method was immunoSEQ multiplex PCR; TCRdb's version includes in-frame clones alone and lacks a portion of them. The table includes over 150,000 clones, roughly 80% detected once. Material for sequencing was PBMCs. These receptors all come from a woman between 45 and 65 years old in good health and CMV-seronegative.

J is TRBJ2-5 and V is TRBV7-9; TRBD2 is a possible D gene (6 bases). Per germline, CDR1 SEHNR and CDR2 FQNEAQ (reference sequence). V lost 7 bases and J 5 bases, leaving 14 bases between the germline ends. CDR3 size: 13 residues. CDR3 protein: CASTRGVGETQYF. CDR3 nucleotide sequence: TGTGCCAGCACCCGCGGGGTGGGGGAGACCCAGTACTTC.

V gene TRBV27 combines with J gene TRBJ2-7; D perhaps matches TRBD2 (6 bases). Per the germline V gene, CDR1 is MNHEY and CDR2 is SMNVEV (reference sequence). This CDR3 region has 13 residues. V lost 5 bases to trimming and J lost 12 bases, with 20 bases between them. In DNA, the CDR3 is TGTGCCAGCAGTACTAGGACTATTACTCATTCGTACTTC. Its translation: CASSTRTITHSYF.

The chain joins TRBV2 to TRBJ2-7; 9 bases align to TRBD2. The CDR3 sequence is 14 residues long. Trimming took 4 bases from V and 5 from J; bases not matched to a gene: 6. The germline CDR1 and CDR2 sequences are SNHLY and FYNNEI. The CDR3 DNA reads as TGTGCCAGCAGTGGTAGGACTAGCGCCAACGAGCAGTACTTC. Translation: CASSGRTSANEQYF.